Given below is one T cell receptor beta chain in context. What it recognizes is unknown. At one end, the junction sequence differs from germline, possibly due to a read error. The record originates from a study of CD8+CD57+ T cells in acquired aplastic anemia. Study in general: There were roughly 10 million reads, on average, for CD4+ cells from healthy donors. General study results and limits: Researchers reported that CD8+ Simpson's diversity was not significantly different in patients versus controls.

The CDR3 consists of 15 residues. The germline gives CDR1 SSHAT, CDR2 FNYEAQ (reference sequence). Genomic DNA was employed as the template in profiling TCR beta VDJ and CDR3. TCRdb analysed the reads with MiXCR anew, one entry per CDR3 protein. Among 150,000 or so distinct CDR3 sequences listed, about 60% were seen once. Material: sorted CD4+, CD8+, or CD8+CD57+ T cells (not recorded which) from PBMCs. The TCR sequence derives from a human donor in good health. The chain is built from TRBV7-7 and TRBJ2-5, with TRBD2 identical over 8 bases. This CDR3 reads CASSLDSGGGETQYF. CDR3 bases: TGTGCTAGCAGCTTAGATTCCGGGGGGGGTGAGACCCAGTACTTC. Using reference TRBV7-7 and TRBJ2-5 for the parts outside the CDR3, the full variable domain is GAGVSQSPRYKVTKRGQDVTLRCDPISSHATLYWYQQALGQGPEFLTYFNYEAQPDKSGLPSDRFSAERPEGSISTLTIQRTEQRDSAMYRCASSLDSGGGETQYFGPGTRLLVL.